This T cell receptor beta chain was captured by sequencing in a study of human T cells and chemical hapten exposure. The wider study: Reading of the patch tests, which applied 0.01% DPC to the upper back, occurred at 6 days.

About this clonotype itself: Its antigen is unidentified.

General study findings and limits: The donor cohort had alopecia, so its immune response may not match that of healthy people. PT1 expanded TCR numbers rose with patch test score.

TCRdb called the RACE reads again in MiXCR, with one record for every CDR3 protein. The data show about 360,000 distinct CDR3 sequences, nearly 5% seen once. CDR1 SGHTA and CDR2 FQGNSA come from the germline V gene. Germline trimming cut 3 bases from V and 6 bases from J; bases unmatched to any gene: 6. This CDR3 comprises 16 residues. Time point in this sample: patch test 1, 2 weeks after DPC sensitization. Stated treatment: therapeutic diphenylcyclopropenone sensitization with weekly scalp DPC. This receptor was obtained from a woman between 50 and 59 years old with alopecia areata. Some clones in this sample may be carry-over from other donors' samples. Sequences were derived from whole blood, sampled in connection with sensitization to the hapten diphenylcyclopropenone (DPC). This rearrangement joins TRBV7-2 to TRBJ2-2, with TRBD2 identical over 11 bases. The CDR3 DNA follows: TGTGCCAGCAGCTTGACTAGCGGGATTAAGGCCGGGGAGCTGTTTTTT. This gives the protein CASSLTSGIKAGELFF.